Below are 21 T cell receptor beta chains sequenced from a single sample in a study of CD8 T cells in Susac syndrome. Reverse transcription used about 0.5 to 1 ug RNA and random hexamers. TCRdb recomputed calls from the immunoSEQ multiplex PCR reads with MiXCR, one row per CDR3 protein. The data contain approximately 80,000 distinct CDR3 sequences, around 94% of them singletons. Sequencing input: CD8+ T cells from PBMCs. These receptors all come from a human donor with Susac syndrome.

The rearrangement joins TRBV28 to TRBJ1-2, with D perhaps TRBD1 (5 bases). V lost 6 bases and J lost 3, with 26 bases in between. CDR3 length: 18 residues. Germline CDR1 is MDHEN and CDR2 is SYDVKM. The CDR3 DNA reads TGTGCCAGCAGGTATAATCTACGGGACGACAAAGGTTACTATGGCTACACCTTC. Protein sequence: CASRYNLRDDKGYYGYTF.

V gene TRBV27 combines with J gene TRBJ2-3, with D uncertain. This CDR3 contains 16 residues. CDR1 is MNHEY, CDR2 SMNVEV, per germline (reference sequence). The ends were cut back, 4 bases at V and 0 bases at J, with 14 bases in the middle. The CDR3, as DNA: TGTGCCAGCAGTTCGTCACCCGCCCCGAGCACAGATACGCAGTATTTT. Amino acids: CASSSSPAPSTDTQYF.

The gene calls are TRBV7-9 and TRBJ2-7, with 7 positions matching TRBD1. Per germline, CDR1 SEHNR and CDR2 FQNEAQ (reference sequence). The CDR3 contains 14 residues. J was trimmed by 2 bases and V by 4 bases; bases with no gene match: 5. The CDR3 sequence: CASSSPGQPYEQYF. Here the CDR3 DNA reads TGTGCCAGCAGCTCACCGGGACAGCCCTACGAGCAGTACTTC.

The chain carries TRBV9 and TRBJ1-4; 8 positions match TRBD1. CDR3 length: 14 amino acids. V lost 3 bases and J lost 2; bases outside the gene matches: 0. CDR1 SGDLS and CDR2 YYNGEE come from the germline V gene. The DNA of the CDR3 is TGTGCCAGCAGCGGACAGGGGACTAATGAAAAACTGTTTTTT. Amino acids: CASSGQGTNEKLFF. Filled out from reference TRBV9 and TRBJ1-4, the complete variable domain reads DSGVTQTPKHLITATGQRVTLRCSPRSGDLSVYWYQQSLDQGLQFLIQYYNGEERAKGNILERFSAQQFPDLHSELNLSSLELGDSALYFCASSGQGTNEKLFFGSGTQLSVL.

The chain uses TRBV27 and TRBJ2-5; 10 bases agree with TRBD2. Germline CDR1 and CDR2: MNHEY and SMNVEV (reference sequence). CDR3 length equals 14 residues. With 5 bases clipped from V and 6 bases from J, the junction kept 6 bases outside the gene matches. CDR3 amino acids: CASSSGGARKTQYF. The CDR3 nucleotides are TGTGCCAGCAGTAGCGGGGGGGCCCGAAAGACCCAGTACTTC.

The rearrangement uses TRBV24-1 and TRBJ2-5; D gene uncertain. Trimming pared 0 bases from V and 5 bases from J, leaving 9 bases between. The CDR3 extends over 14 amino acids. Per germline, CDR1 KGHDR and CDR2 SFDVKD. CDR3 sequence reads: CATSDLGLEETQYF. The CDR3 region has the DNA TGTGCCACCAGTGATTTGGGATTGGAGGAGACCCAGTACTTC.

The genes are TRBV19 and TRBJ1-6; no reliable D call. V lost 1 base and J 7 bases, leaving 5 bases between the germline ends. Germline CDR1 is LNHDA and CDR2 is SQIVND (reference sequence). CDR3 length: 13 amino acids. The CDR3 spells CASSIAGNSPLHF. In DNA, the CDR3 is TGTGCCAGTAGTATAGCTGGGAATTCACCCCTCCACTTT. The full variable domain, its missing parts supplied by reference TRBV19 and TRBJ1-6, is DGGITQSPKYLFRKEGQNVTLSCEQNLNHDAMYWYRQDPGQGLRLIYYSQIVNDFQKGDIAEGYSVSREKKESFPLTVTSAQKNPTAFYLCASSIAGNSPLHFGNGTRLTVT.

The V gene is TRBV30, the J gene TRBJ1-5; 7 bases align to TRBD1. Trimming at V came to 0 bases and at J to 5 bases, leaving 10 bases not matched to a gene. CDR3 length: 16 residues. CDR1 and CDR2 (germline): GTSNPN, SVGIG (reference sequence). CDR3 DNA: TGTGCCTGGAGTGTAAGGGCAGGGGGAGAGGATCAGCCCCAGCATTTT. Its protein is CAWSVRAGGEDQPQHF.

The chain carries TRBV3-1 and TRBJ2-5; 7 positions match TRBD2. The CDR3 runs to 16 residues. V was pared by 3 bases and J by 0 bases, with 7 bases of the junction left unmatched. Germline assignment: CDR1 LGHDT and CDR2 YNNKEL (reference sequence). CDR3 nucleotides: TGTGCCAGCAGCCACCACCGGGGGGATTACCAAGAGACCCAGTACTTC. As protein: CASSHHRGDYQETQYF.

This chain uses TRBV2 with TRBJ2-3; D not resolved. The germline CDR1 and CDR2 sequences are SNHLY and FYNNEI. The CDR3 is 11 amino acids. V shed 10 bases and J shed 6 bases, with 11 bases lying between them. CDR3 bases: TGTGCCACCCGAAGGGCGGATACGCAGTATTTT. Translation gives CATRRADTQYF. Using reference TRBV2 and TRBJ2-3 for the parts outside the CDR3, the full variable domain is EPEVTQTPSHQVTQMGQEVILRCVPISNHLYFYWYRQILGQKVEFLVSFYNNEISEKSEIFDDQFSVERPDGSNFTLKIRSTKLEDSAMYFCATRRADTQYFGPGTRLTVL.

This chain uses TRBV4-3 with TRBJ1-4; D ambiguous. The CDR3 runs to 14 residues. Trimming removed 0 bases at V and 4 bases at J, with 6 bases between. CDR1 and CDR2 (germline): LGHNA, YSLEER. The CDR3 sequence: CASSQDRFNEKLFF. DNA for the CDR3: TGCGCCAGCAGCCAAGACAGGTTTAATGAAAAACTGTTTTTT.

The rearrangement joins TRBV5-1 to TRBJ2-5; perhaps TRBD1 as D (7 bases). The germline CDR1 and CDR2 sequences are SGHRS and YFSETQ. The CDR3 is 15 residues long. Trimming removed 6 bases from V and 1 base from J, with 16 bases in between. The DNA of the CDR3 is TGCGCCAGCATGGAGGAGGGGGCCCTCCAAGAGACCCAGTACTTC. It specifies CASMEEGALQETQYF.

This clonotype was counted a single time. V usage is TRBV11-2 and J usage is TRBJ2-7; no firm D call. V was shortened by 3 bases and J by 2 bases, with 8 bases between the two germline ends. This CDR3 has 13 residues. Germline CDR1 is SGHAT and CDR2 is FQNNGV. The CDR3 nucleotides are TGTGCCAGCAGCTTGAACCAGGCCTACGAGCAGTACTTC. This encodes CASSLNQAYEQYF.

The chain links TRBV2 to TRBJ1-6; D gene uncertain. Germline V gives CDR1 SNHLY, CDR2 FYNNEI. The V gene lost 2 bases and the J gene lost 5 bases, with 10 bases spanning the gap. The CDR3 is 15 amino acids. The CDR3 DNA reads TGTGCCAGCAGTGAAATGTCATCTAATAATTCACCCCTCCACTTT. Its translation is CASSEMSSNNSPLHF.

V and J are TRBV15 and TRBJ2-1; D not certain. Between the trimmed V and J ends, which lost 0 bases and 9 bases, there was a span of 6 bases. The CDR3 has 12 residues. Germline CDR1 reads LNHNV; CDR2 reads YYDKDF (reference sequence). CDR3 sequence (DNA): TGTGCCACCAGCAGAGAAACTATTGAGCAGTTCTTC. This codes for CATSRETIEQFF.

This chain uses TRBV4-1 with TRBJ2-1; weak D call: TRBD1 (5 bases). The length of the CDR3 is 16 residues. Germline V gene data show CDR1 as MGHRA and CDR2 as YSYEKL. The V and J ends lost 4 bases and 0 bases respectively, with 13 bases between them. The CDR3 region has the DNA TGCGCCAGCAGCCCCGTGCCTAGGGGCTCCTACAATGAGCAGTTCTTC. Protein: CASSPVPRGSYNEQFF.

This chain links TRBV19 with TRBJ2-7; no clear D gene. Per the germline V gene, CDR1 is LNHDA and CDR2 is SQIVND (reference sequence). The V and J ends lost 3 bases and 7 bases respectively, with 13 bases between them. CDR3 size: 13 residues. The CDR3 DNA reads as TGTGCCAGTAGTATCAGCATCGACTGGGAGCAGTACTTC. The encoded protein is CASSISIDWEQYF.

The CDR3 spells CASEGGTQYF. The CDR3 nucleotides read TGTGCCAGCGAGGGGGGGACCCAGTACTTC. The chain combines TRBV7-9 with TRBJ2-5; D could derive from TRBD1 or TRBD2 (6 bases each). Germline V CDR1 and CDR2: SEHNR, FQNEAQ (reference sequence). The CDR3 has 10 amino acids. V dropped 8 bases and J dropped 7 bases, with 8 bases sitting between them.

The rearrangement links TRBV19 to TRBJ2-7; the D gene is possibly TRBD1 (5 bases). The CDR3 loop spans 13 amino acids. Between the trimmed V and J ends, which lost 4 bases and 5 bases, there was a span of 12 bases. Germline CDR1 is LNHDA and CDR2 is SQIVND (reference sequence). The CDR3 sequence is CASSRAGWNEQYF. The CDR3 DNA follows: TGTGCCAGTAGTAGGGCAGGGTGGAACGAGCAGTACTTC.

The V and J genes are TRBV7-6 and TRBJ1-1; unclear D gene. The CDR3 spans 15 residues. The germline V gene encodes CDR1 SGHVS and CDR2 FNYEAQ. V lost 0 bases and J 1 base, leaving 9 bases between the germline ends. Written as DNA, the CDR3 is TGTGCCAGCAGCTTAGCGGAATCAGGGAACACTGAAGCTTTCTTT. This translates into CASSLAESGNTEAFF.

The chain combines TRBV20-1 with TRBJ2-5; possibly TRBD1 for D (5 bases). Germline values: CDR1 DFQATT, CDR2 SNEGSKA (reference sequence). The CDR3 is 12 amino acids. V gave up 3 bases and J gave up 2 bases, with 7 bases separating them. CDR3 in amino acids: CSASNRQETQYF. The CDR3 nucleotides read TGCAGTGCTAGTAACAGGCAAGAGACCCAGTACTTC.